This entry features one T cell receptor beta chain sequence. The antigen is not known. This entry is derived from a study of cytomegalovirus exposure and HLA in healthy donors. On the study more broadly: One earlier analysis, a look at 180 million or so T cells, found almost 120 million unique TCR beta sequences. Study findings and constraints: The productive fraction for most TCR beta V segments was about 87% or about 30% in an earlier analysis.

This CDR3 contains 14 residues. CDR1 and CDR2 (germline): LNHDA, SQIVND (reference sequence). J was trimmed by 2 bases and V by 7 bases; bases with no gene match: 4. PCR used 60 Vbeta primers and 13 Jbeta primers. Sequencing was performed with immunoSEQ multiplex PCR; in TCRdb, only in-frame clones are kept and a portion is missing. This table holds 50,000 or so clones, around 74% found once. The donors gave bone marrow, and they were healthy. The receptor was derived from a man aged 25-40 years in good health and CMV-seronegative. This chain joins TRBV19 and TRBJ2-5, with 10 bases that match TRBD1. The sequenced sample was PBMCs. This CDR3 reads CASNDRGHQETQYF. The CDR3 coding sequence is TGTGCCAGTAACGACAGGGGGCATCAAGAGACCCAGTACTTC.